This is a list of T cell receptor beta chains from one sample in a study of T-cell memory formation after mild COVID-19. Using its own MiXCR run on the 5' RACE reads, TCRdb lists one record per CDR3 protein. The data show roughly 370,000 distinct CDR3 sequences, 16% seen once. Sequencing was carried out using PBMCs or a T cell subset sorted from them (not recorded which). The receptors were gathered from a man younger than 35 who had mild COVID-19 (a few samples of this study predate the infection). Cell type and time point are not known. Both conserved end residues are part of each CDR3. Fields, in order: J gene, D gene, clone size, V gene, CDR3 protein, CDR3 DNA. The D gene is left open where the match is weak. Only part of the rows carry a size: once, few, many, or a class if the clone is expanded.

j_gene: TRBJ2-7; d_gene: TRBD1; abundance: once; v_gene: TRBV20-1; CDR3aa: CSAYLGGGYEQYF; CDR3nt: TGCAGTGCTTACCTAGGGGGCGGGTACGAGCAGTACTTC
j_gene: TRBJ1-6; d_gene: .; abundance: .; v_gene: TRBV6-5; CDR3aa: CASSSRGGYNSPLHF; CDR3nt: TGTGCCAGCAGTTCCCGGGGGGGCTATAATTCACCCCTCCACTTT
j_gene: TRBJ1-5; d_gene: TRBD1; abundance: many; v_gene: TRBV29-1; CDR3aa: CSVVWDSSNQPQHF; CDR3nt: TGCAGCGTTGTCTGGGACAGTAGCAATCAGCCCCAGCATTTT
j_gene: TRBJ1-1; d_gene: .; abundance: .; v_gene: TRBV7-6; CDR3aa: CASSSGGAEGTEAFF; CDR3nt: TGTGCCAGCAGCTCCGGTGGCGCCGAGGGCACTGAAGCTTTCTTT
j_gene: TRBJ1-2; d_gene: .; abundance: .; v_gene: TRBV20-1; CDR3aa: CSAMVWTEVIAGYTF; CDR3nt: TGCAGTGCTATGGTTTGGACGGAGGTTATTGCTGGCTACACCTTC
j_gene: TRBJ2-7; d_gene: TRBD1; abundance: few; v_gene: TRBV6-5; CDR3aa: CASSYSTSAGTGAYEQYF; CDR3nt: TGTGCCAGCAGTTACTCGACGTCAGCCGGGACAGGGGCCTACGAGCAGTACTTC
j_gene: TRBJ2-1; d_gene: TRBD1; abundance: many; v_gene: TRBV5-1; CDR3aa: CASSFRGLDEQFF; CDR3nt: TGCGCCAGCAGCTTCAGGGGGCTCGATGAGCAGTTCTTC
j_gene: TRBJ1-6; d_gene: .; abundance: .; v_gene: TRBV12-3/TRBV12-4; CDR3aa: CASSSGRLSSYNSPLHF; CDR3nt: TGTGCCAGCAGTTCGGGACGTCTGAGCTCCTATAATTCACCCCTCCACTTT
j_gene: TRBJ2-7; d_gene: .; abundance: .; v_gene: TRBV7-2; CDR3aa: CASRRDTTSYEQYF; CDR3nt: TGTGCCAGCAGGCGGGACACTACCTCCTACGAGCAGTACTTC
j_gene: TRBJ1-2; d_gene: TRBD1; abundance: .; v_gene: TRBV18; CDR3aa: CASSPSRQGGYGYTF; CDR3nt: TGTGCCAGCTCACCTTCTCGACAGGGAGGCTATGGCTACACCTTC
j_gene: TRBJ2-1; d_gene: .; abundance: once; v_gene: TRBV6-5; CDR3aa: CASSYNPLSGKQFF; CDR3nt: TGTGCCAGCAGTTACAATCCCCTTAGCGGAAAGCAGTTCTTC
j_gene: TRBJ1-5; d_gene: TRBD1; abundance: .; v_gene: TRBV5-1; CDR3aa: CASSLGITGDSNQPQHF; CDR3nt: TGCGCCAGCAGCTTGGGAATAACAGGGGATAGCAATCAGCCCCAGCATTTT
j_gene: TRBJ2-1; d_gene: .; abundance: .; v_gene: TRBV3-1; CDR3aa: CASSPGVSSYNEQFF; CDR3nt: TGTGCCAGCAGCCCGGGGGTTAGCTCCTACAATGAGCAGTTCTTC
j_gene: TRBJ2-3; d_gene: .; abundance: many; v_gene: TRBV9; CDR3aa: CASSVVNTDTQYF; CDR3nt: TGTGCCAGCAGCGTAGTCAACACAGATACGCAGTATTTT
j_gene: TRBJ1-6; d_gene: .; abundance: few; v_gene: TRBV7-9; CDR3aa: CASSSTGLRSPLHF; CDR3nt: TGTGCCAGCAGCTCGACGGGTTTGAGGTCACCCCTCCACTTT
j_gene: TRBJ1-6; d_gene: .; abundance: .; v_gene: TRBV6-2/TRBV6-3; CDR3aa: CASSYYGTENSPLHF; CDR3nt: TGTGCCAGCAGTTACTATGGGACGGAGAATTCACCCCTCCACTTT
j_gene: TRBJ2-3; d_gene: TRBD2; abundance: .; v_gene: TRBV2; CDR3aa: CASIAGETDTQYF; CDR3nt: TGTGCCAGCATAGCGGGGGAAACAGATACGCAGTATTTT
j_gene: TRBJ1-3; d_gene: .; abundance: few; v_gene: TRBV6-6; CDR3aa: CASSDQGSGNTIYF; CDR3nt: TGTGCCAGCAGTGACCAGGGTAGTGGAAACACCATATATTTT
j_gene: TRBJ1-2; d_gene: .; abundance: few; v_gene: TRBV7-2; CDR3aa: CASKGRSNYGYTF; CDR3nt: TGTGCCAGCAAGGGGCGATCAAACTATGGCTACACCTTC
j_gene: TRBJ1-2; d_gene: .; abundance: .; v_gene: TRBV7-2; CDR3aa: CASRHTGGQPGGYTF; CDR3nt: TGTGCCAGCAGGCACACTGGGGGGCAACCTGGTGGCTACACCTTC
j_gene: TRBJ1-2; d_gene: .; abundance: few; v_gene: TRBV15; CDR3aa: CATSSEGRNYGYTF; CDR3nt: TGTGCCACCAGCAGTGAGGGTCGGAACTATGGCTACACCTTC
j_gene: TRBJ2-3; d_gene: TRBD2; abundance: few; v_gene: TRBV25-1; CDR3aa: CASSDLRLAATDTQYF; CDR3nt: TGTGCCAGCAGTGATTTGAGACTAGCGGCCACAGATACGCAGTATTTT
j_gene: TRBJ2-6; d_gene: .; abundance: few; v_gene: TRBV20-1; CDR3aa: CSARTDSSGANVLTF; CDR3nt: TGCAGTGCTAGGACCGACAGCTCTGGGGCCAACGTCCTGACTTTC
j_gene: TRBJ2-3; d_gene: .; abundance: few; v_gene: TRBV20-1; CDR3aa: CSARRGFGTDTQYF; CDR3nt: TGCAGTGCTAGACGAGGATTCGGCACAGATACGCAGTATTTT
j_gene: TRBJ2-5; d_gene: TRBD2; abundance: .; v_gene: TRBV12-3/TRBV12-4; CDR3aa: CASSFRGGARRETQYF; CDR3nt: TGTGCCAGCAGTTTTCGCGGGGGGGCCCGGCGGGAGACCCAGTACTTC
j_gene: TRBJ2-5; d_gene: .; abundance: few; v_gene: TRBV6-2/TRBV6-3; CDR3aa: CASSHLGETQYF; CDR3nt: TGTGCCAGCAGCCACCTGGGGGAGACCCAGTACTTC
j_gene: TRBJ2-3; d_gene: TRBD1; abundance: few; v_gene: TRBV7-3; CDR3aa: CASSKLRRTGGGGDTQYF; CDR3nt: TGTGCCAGCAGCAAACTCCGCAGGACAGGGGGCGGGGGAGATACGCAGTATTTT
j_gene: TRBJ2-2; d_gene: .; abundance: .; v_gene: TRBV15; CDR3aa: CATSRVRLTGELFF; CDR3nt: TGTGCCACCAGCAGAGTCCGGCTCACCGGGGAGCTGTTTTTT
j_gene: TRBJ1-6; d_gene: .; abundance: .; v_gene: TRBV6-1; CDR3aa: CASSETWGVGSPLHF; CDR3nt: TGTGCCAGCAGTGAAACCTGGGGCGTGGGTTCACCCCTCCACTTT
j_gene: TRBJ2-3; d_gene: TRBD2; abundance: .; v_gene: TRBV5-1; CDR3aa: CASSPWTSGGPYADTQYF; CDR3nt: TGCGCCAGCAGCCCCTGGACTAGCGGGGGGCCGTACGCAGATACGCAGTATTTT
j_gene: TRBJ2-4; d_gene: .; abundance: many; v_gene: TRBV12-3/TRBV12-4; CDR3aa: CASSMEAKNIQYF; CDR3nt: TGTGCCAGCAGTATGGAGGCCAAAAACATTCAGTACTTC
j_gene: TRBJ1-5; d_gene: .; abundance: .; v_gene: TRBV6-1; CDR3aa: CASSETAHSNQPQHF; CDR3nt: TGTGCCAGCAGTGAAACGGCCCATAGCAATCAGCCCCAGCATTTT
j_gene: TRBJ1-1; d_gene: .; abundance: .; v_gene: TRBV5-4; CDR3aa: CASSLGLRDPEKAFF; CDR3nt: TGTGCCAGCAGCTTGGGACTTAGGGACCCCGAAAAAGCTTTCTTT
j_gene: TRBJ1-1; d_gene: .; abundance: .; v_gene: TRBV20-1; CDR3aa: CSARQGHTEAFF; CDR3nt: TGCAGTGCGAGGCAGGGGCACACTGAAGCTTTCTTT
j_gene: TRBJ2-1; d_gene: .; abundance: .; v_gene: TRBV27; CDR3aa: CASRPTSSYNEQFF; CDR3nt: TGTGCCAGCAGACCGACTAGCTCCTACAATGAGCAGTTCTTC
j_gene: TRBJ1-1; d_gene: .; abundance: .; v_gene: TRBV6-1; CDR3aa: CASSPQTVPGNEAFF; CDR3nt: TGTGCCAGCAGTCCACAGACAGTCCCGGGGAATGAAGCTTTCTTT
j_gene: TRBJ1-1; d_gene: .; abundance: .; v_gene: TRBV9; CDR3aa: CASSVDPSLSTEAFF; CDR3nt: TGTGCCAGCAGCGTAGACCCGTCATTGAGCACTGAAGCTTTCTTT
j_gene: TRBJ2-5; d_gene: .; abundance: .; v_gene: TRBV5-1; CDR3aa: CASSLEPRLPRETQYF; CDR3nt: TGCGCCAGCAGCTTGGAACCTAGACTCCCGAGGGAGACCCAGTACTTC
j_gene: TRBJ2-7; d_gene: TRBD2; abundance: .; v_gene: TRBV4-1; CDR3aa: CASSQDRLGLAGSYEQYF; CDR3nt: TGCGCCAGCAGCCAAGATCGGCTGGGACTAGCGGGCTCCTACGAGCAGTACTTC
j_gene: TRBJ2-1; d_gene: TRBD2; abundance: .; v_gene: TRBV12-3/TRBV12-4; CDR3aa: CASSFSSSGGAYEQFF; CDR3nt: TGTGCCAGCAGTTTTAGCTCGAGCGGGGGGGCCTATGAGCAGTTCTTC
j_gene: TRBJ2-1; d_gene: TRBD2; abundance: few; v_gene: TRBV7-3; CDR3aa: CASSLYREDGGTEQFF; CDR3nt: TGTGCCAGCAGCTTATACCGGGAGGATGGGGGTACTGAGCAGTTCTTC
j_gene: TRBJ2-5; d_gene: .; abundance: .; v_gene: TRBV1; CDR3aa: CTSSHELVRALGETQYF; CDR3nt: TGCACCAGCAGCCACGAATTAGTCCGGGCCTTGGGAGAGACCCAGTACTTC
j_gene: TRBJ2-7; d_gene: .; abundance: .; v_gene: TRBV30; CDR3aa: CAWSYRVLDEQYF; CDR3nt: TGTGCCTGGAGTTACAGGGTCTTGGACGAGCAGTACTTC
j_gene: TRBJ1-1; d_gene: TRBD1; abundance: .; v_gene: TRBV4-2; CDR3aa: CASSQENRGNTEAFF; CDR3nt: TGTGCCAGCAGCCAAGAAAACAGGGGGAACACTGAAGCTTTCTTT
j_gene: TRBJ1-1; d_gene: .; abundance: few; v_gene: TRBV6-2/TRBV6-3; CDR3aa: CASSYPRVGDTEAFF; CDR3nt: TGTGCCAGCAGTTACCCCAGGGTGGGAGACACTGAAGCTTTCTTT
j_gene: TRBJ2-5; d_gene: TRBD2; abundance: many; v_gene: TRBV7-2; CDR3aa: CASSLGLARETQYF; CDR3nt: TGTGCCAGCAGCTTAGGACTAGCGAGGGAGACCCAGTACTTC
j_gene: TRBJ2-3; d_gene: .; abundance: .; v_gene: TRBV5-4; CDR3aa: CASSPQGGADTQYF; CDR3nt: TGTGCCAGCAGCCCCCAAGGAGGGGCAGATACGCAGTATTTT
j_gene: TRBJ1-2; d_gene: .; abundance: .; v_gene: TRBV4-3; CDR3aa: CASSKNAGPHYGYTF; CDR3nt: TGCGCCAGCAGTAAGAACGCGGGCCCGCACTATGGCTACACCTTC
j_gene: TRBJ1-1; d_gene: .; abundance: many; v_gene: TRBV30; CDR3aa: CAWSRGWTEAFF; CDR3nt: TGTGCCTGGAGCCGGGGGTGGACTGAAGCTTTCTTT
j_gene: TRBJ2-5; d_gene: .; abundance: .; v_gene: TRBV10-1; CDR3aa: CASSKLQGWETQYF; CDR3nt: TGCGCCAGCAGTAAACTACAGGGATGGGAGACCCAGTACTTC
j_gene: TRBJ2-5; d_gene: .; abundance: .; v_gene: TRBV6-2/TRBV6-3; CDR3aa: CASSPTGWETQYF; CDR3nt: TGTGCCAGCAGTCCTACAGGGTGGGAGACCCAGTACTTC
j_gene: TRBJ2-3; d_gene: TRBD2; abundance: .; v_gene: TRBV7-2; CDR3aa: CASSLFQRGDLDTQYF; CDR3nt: TGTGCCAGCAGCTTATTTCAGCGGGGGGACTTAGATACGCAGTATTTT
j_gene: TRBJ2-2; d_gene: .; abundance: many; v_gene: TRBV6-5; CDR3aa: CASSRYLTGELFF; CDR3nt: TGTGCCAGCAGTCGATATCTAACCGGGGAGCTGTTTTTT
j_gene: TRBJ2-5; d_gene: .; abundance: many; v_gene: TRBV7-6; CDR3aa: CASSLAGGHQETQYF; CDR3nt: TGTGCCAGCAGCTTAGCGGGGGGGCACCAAGAGACCCAGTACTTC
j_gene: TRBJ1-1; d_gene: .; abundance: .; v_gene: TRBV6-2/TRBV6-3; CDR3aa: CASSQTRTERTEAFF; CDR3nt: TGTGCCAGCAGTCAGACACGGACAGAGAGAACTGAAGCTTTCTTT